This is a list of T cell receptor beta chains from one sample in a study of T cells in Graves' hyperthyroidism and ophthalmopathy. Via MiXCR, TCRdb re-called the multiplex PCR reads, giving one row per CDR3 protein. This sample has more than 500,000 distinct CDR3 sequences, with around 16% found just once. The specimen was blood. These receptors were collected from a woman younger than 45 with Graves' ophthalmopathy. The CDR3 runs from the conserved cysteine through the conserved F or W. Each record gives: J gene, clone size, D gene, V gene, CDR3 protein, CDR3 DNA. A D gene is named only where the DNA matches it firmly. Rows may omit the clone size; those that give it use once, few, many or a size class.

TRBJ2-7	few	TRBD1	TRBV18	CASSGQGPHEQYF	TGTGCCAGCTCTGGACAGGGGCCCCACGAGCAGTACTTC
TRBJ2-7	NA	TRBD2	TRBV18	CASSGTSGSHEQYF	TGTGCCAGCTCAGGGACTAGCGGGAGCCACGAGCAGTACTTC
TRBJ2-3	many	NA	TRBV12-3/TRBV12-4	CATGRGGNPPSTDTQYF	TGTGCCACCGGCCGGGGAGGTAACCCACCTAGCACAGATACGCAGTATTTT
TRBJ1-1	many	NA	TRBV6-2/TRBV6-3	CASSRARYGDTEAFF	TGTGCCAGCAGTCGGGCACGGTATGGCGACACTGAAGCTTTCTTT
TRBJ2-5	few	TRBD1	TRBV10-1	CASSGVITGGRETQYF	TGCGCCAGCAGCGGAGTAATTACAGGGGGCCGAGAGACCCAGTACTTC
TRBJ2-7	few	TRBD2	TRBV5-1	CASSPREIEGYEQYF	TGCGCCAGCAGCCCGCGGGAGATTGAGGGCTACGAGCAGTACTTC
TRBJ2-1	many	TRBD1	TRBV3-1	CASRHTGGSYNEQFF	TGTGCCAGCAGGCACACAGGGGGCTCCTACAATGAGCAGTTCTTC
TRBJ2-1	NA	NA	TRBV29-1	CSVRRGGYNERFF	TGCAGCGTGCGCAGGGGTGGATACAATGAGCGGTTCTTC
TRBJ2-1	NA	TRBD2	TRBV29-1	CSVAKGAGAWNEQFF	TGCAGCGTTGCAAAGGGTGCGGGAGCTTGGAATGAGCAGTTCTTC
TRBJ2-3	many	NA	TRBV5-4	CASSPEDSPDTQYF	TGTGCCAGCAGCCCAGAGGACAGTCCAGATACGCAGTATTTT
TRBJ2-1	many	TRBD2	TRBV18	CASSQGALAGKNEQFF	TGTGCCAGCTCACAGGGAGCGCTAGCGGGAAAAAATGAGCAGTTCTTC
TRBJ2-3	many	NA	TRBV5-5	CASNQRARTDTQYF	TGTGCCAGCAACCAGCGAGCACGTACAGATACGCAGTATTTT
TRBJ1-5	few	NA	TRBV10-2	CASSAPPGGSGNQPQHF	TGCGCCAGCAGTGCCCCCCCCGGAGGGTCGGGCAATCAGCCCCAGCATTTT
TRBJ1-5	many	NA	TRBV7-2	CASSLWAADQPQHF	TGTGCCAGCAGCCTGTGGGCGGCGGATCAGCCCCAGCATTTT
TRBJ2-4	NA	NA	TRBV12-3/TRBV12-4	CASSFGQGSGNIQYF	TGTGCCAGCAGTTTTGGTCAGGGCTCCGGAAACATTCAGTACTTC
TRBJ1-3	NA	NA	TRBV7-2	CASSLALTSGMGYF	TGTGCCAGCAGCTTAGCGCTAACTAGCGGGATGGGATATTTT
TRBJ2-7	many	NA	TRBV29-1	CSASGFVGYEQYF	TGCAGCGCCTCAGGGTTTGTCGGCTACGAGCAGTACTTC
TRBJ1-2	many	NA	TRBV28	CASRGYAGYTF	TGTGCCAGCAGGGGATACGCGGGCTACACCTTC
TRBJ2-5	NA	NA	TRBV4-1	CASSQDPTPEETQYF	TGCGCCAGCAGCCAGGACCCGACACCTGAAGAGACCCAGTACTTC
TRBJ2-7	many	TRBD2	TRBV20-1	CSAGAGGSSYEQYF	TGCAGTGCTGGGGCCGGGGGGAGCTCCTACGAGCAGTACTTC
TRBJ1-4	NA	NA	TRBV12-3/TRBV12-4	CASSLRHPGGEKLLF	TGTGCCAGCAGCCTTCGACACCCCGGGGGTGAAAAACTGCTTTTT
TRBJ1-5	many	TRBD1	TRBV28	CASKPWGTGVNQPQHF	TGTGCCAGCAAACCTTGGGGGACAGGGGTTAATCAGCCCCAGCATTTT
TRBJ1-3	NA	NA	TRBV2	CASRSRFTGNTIYF	TGTGCCAGCAGGTCCAGGTTCACTGGAAACACCATATATTTT
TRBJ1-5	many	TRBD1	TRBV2	CASGDRENQPQHF	TGTGCCAGCGGGGACAGAGAGAATCAGCCCCAGCATTTT
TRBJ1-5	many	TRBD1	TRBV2	CASSTSAGTGNQPQHF	TGTGCCAGCAGCACTTCTGCCGGGACAGGCAATCAGCCCCAGCATTTT
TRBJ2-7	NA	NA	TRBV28	CASSFAQAAYEQYF	TGTGCCAGCAGTTTTGCACAGGCTGCCTACGAGCAGTACTTC
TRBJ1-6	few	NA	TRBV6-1	CASSPTGTGLGSPLHF	TGTGCCAGCAGCCCAACCGGAACAGGGTTAGGGTCACCCCTCCACTTT
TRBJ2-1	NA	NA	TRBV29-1	CSVEGAGEQDYNEQFF	TGCAGCGTTGAGGGGGCTGGGGAGCAGGACTACAATGAGCAGTTCTTC
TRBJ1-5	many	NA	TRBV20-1	CSARLGDQPQHF	TGCAGTGCTAGACTTGGGGACCAGCCCCAGCATTTT
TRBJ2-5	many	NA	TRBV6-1	CASSEGGAETQYF	TGTGCCAGCAGTGAGGGGGGCGCCGAGACCCAGTACTTC
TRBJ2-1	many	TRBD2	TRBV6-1	CASRRTSGGGVNEQFF	TGTGCCAGCAGAAGGACTAGCGGGGGCGGGGTCAATGAGCAGTTCTTC
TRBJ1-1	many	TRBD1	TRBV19	CASSTGTGGADTEAFF	TGTGCCAGTAGTACCGGGACAGGGGGCGCGGACACTGAAGCTTTCTTT
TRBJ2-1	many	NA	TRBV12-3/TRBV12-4	CASSLVRVYNEQFF	TGTGCCAGCAGTTTAGTTCGGGTCTACAATGAGCAGTTCTTC
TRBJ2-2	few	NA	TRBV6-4	CASSDESGELFF	TGTGCCAGCAGTGATGAGTCCGGGGAGCTGTTTTTT
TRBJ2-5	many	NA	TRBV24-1	CATSDRKGGLQETQYF	TGTGCCACCAGTGATCGGAAGGGGGGGCTGCAAGAGACCCAGTACTTC
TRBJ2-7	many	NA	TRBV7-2	CASSLSKGGYEQYF	TGTGCCAGCAGCTTATCGAAGGGCGGCTACGAGCAGTACTTC
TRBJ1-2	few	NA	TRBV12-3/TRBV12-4	CASSDLSRGYGYTF	TGTGCCAGCAGTGACCTGTCCCGGGGCTATGGCTACACCTTC
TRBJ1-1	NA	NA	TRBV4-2	CASSQDSSRVWGTEAFF	TGTGCCAGCAGCCAAGATTCCTCAAGAGTGTGGGGCACTGAAGCTTTCTTT
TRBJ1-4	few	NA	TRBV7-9	CASSNGHSSNEKLFF	TGTGCCAGCAGCAACGGACACTCGAGTAATGAAAAACTGTTTTTT
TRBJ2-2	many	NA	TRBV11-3	CASSPSTITGELFF	TGTGCCAGCAGCCCAAGTACGATCACCGGGGAGCTGTTTTTT
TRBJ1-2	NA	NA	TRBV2	CASSEFRNYGYTF	TGTGCCAGCAGTGAATTCAGAAACTATGGCTACACCTTC
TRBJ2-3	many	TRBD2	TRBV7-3	CASSGTSGSADTQYF	TGTGCCAGCAGCGGGACTAGCGGGAGTGCAGATACGCAGTATTTT
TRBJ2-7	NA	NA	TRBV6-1	CASSEWQGSYEQYF	TGTGCCAGCAGTGAATGGCAGGGTTCCTACGAGCAGTACTTC
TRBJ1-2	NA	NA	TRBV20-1	CSARDPGMDYGYTF	TGCAGTGCTAGAGATCCAGGCATGGACTATGGCTACACCTTC
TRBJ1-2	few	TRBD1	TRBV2	CASSVDRGQEGYTF	TGTGCCAGCAGCGTGGACAGGGGGCAGGAAGGCTACACCTTC
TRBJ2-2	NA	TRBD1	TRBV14	CASSYGGQGYTGELFF	TGTGCCAGCAGCTACGGGGGACAGGGGTACACCGGGGAGCTGTTTTTT
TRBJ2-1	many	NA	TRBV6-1	CASSAISGTLNNEQFF	TGTGCCAGCAGTGCGATTAGCGGAACGCTCAACAATGAGCAGTTCTTC
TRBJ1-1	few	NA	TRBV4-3	CASSQAGSTEAFF	TGCGCCAGCAGCCAAGCCGGCTCCACTGAAGCTTTCTTT
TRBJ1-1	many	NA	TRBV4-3	CASSQDKMNTEAFF	TGCGCCAGCAGCCAAGATAAGATGAACACTGAAGCTTTCTTT
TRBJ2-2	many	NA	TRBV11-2	CASSLMGIGELFF	TGTGCCAGCAGCTTGATGGGGATCGGGGAGCTGTTTTTT
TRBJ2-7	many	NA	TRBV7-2	CASSLEWRLGTGEQYF	TGTGCCAGCAGCTTAGAGTGGAGACTAGGGACGGGGGAGCAGTACTTC
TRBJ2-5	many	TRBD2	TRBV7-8	CASSETGLAGVRGETQYF	TGTGCCAGCAGCGAAACAGGACTAGCGGGGGTGAGAGGAGAGACCCAGTACTTC
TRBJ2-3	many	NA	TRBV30	CAWSGLGVSTDTQYF	TGTGCCTGGAGTGGCCTGGGGGTTAGCACAGATACGCAGTATTTT
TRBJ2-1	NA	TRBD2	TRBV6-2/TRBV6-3	CASSYPGLAGVGEQFF	TGTGCCAGCAGTTACCCTGGACTAGCGGGAGTTGGGGAGCAGTTCTTC
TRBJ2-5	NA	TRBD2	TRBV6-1	CASSGTGGMGETQYF	TGTGCCAGCAGTGGGACGGGGGGGATGGGGGAGACCCAGTACTTC
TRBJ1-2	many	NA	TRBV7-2	CASSLDSLANYGYTF	TGTGCCAGCAGCTTAGACAGCTTAGCTAACTATGGCTACACCTTC
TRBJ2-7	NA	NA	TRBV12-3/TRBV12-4	CAIDTYPGKDSYEQYF	TGTGCCATCGACACCTATCCCGGTAAGGACTCCTACGAGCAGTACTTC